Presented here are 14 T cell receptor beta chains from one specimen sequenced in a study of blood T cell repertoires in COVID-19. Measured with immunoSEQ multiplex PCR; TCRdb has only the in-frame clones, and not every one. Among about 390,000 clones listed, just under 90% were seen once. The sample was PBMCs or T cells enriched from blood (not recorded which). The receptors were sampled from a woman aged 50 to 60 who had recovered from COVID-19.

J is TRBJ2-7 and V is TRBV7-8; D might be TRBD1 (6 bases). This CDR3 contains 12 residues. V lost 5 bases and J lost 7, with 12 bases in between. Germline loops: CDR1 SGHVS, CDR2 FQNEAQ. For the CDR3, the DNA is TGTGCCAGCAGCCCTCTACAGGGTGAGCAGTACTTC. Protein: CASSPLQGEQYF.

The V gene is TRBV7-9, the J gene TRBJ2-1; D not certain. Germline lookup yields CDR1 SEHNR and CDR2 FQNEAQ (reference sequence). Trimming removed 1 base at V and 6 bases at J, with 10 bases between. This CDR3 has 14 amino acids. The CDR3 region has the DNA TGTGCCAGCAGCTTAGAGGCAGGTCCCAATGAGCAGTTCTTC. This encodes CASSLEAGPNEQFF.

The chain carries TRBV25-1 and TRBJ1-2; D uncertain. Trimming removed 1 base from V and 12 bases from J, with 18 bases in between. This CDR3 has 14 amino acids. Germline CDR1 and CDR2: MGHDK and SYGVNS. The CDR3 reads CASSEWMGKSGNTF. In DNA form, the CDR3 reads TGTGCCAGCAGTGAATGGATGGGTAAGAGCGGAAACACCTTC.

The sample holds a few counts of this clone. The chain is built from TRBV5-1 and TRBJ1-2, with a tentative D call TRBD1 (6 bases). Germline assignment: CDR1 SGHRS and CDR2 YFSETQ. V shed 5 bases and J shed 6 bases, with 20 bases lying between them. The CDR3 consists of 15 residues. The CDR3 here is CASSKSQGWNDGYTF. For the CDR3, the DNA is TGCGCCAGCAGTAAGTCACAGGGTTGGAATGATGGCTACACCTTC.

The chain is built from TRBV28 and TRBJ2-7; 7 bases match TRBD1. Germline CDR1 and CDR2: MDHEN and SYDVKM. V lost 8 bases to trimming and J lost 7 bases; unmatched junction nucleotides: 14. The CDR3 has 14 amino acids. The chain's CDR3 is CASVLLRDSREQYF. CDR3 in DNA: TGTGCCAGCGTCCTCCTAAGGGACAGTCGGGAGCAGTACTTC.

V gene TRBV24-1 combines with J gene TRBJ2-3; the match to TRBD1 covers 7 bases. This CDR3 spans 12 amino acids. Losses at the gene ends were 9 bases for V and 4 bases for J; bases not matched to a gene: 3. The germline V gene has CDR1 KGHDR and CDR2 SFDVKD. The CDR3 is CATRQGADTQYF. Here the CDR3 DNA reads TGTGCCACCCGACAGGGAGCAGATACGCAGTATTTT.

The CDR3 DNA reads as TGTGCCAGCAGCGGGACAGGGGAGATATCCTACGAGCAGTACTTC. Protein sequence: CASSGTGEISYEQYF. V and J are TRBV2 and TRBJ2-7; 10 nucleotides match TRBD1. This CDR3 is 15 amino acids long. V lost 6 bases, J lost 1 base, and 6 bases stayed unmatched. The V gene's germline CDR1 is SNHLY and CDR2 FYNNEI.

The chain carries TRBV28 and TRBJ2-5; tentatively, D is TRBD1 (6 bases). The ends were cut back, 4 bases at V and 5 bases at J, with 17 bases in the middle. The length of the CDR3 is 15 residues. Germline CDR1 reads MDHEN; CDR2 reads SYDVKM. The CDR3 nucleotides read TGTGCCAGCAGTTCGGGGACACAGAAAGGGGAGACCCAGTACTTC. This sequence encodes CASSSGTQKGETQYF.

This chain uses TRBV6-4 with TRBJ2-3; 9 bases map to TRBD2. CDR1 is MRHNA and CDR2 is SNTAGT in the germline V gene. This CDR3 is 16 amino acids long. With 4 bases clipped from V and 2 bases from J, the junction kept 7 bases outside the gene matches. CDR3 sequence: CASSVISGGYTDTQYF. The CDR3 DNA is TGTGCCAGCAGTGTAATTAGCGGGGGATACACAGATACGCAGTATTTT.

CDR3 in DNA: TGTGCCAGCAGCCACCAAAGGGGATCGATATTGACTGAAGCTTTCTTT. Translating it yields CASSHQRGSILTEAFF. The genes are TRBV6-2 or TRBV6-3 and TRBJ1-1; D perhaps matches TRBD1 (5 bases). V was cut by 6 bases and J by 5 bases, with 22 bases left in between. In germline, CDR1 is MNHEY, CDR2 SVGEGT. The CDR3 runs 16 residues.

The sample holds one count of this clone. The J gene is TRBJ1-1, the V gene TRBV30; TRBD1 aligns across 8 bases. Germline CDR1 is GTSNPN and CDR2 is SVGIG (reference sequence). V lost 2 bases, J lost 12 bases, and 11 bases stayed unmatched. This CDR3 contains 13 residues. The CDR3, as DNA: TGTGCCTGGAGTTCGCGGACAGGGACATGGACTTTCTTT. Encoded protein: CAWSSRTGTWTFF.

The chain carries TRBV4-1 and TRBJ1-1, with D unresolved. The CDR3 covers 16 residues. The germline V gene has CDR1 MGHRA and CDR2 YSYEKL. Trimming stripped 1 base from V and 3 bases from J, with 15 bases between. CDR3 protein: CASSQARGFRDTEAFF. The CDR3 nucleotides read TGCGCCAGCAGCCAAGCTAGAGGTTTTCGGGACACTGAAGCTTTCTTT.

The chain uses TRBV6-5 and TRBJ2-2, with 7 bases aligning to TRBD1. The CDR3 contains 14 residues. Trimming removed 6 bases from V and 0 bases from J; junction bases left unmatched: 1. Looked up from germline, CDR1 is MNHEY and CDR2 is SVGAGI. The CDR3 DNA sequence: TGTGCCAGCAGGGACAGGACGAACACCGGGGAGCTGTTTTTT. This encodes CASRDRTNTGELFF.

The chain couples TRBV5-1 to TRBJ2-1; 10 nucleotides match TRBD2. V was clipped by 2 bases and J by 7 bases; unmatched bases: 6. The germline CDR1 and CDR2 sequences are SGHRS and YFSETQ. The CDR3 runs to 15 residues. The CDR3: CASSLLAGLRNEQFF. CDR3 DNA sequence: TGCGCCAGCAGCTTACTAGCGGGATTGCGAAATGAGCAGTTCTTC.